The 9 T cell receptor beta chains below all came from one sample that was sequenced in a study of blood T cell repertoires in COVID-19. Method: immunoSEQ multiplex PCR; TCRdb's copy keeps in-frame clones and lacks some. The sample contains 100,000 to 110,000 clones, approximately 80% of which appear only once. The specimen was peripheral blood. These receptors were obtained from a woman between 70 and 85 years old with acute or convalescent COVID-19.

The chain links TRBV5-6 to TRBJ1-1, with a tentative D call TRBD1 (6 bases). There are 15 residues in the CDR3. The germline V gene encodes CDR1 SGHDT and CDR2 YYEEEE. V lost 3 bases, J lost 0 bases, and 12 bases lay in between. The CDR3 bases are TGTGCCAGCAGCTCGACAGGTATTATGAACACTGAAGCTTTCTTT. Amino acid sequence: CASSSTGIMNTEAFF.

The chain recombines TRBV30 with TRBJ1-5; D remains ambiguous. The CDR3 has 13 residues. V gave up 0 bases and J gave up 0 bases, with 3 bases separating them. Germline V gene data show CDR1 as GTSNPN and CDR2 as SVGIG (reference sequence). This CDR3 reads CAWSVSSNQPQHF. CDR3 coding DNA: TGTGCCTGGAGTGTCAGTAGCAATCAGCCCCAGCATTTT.

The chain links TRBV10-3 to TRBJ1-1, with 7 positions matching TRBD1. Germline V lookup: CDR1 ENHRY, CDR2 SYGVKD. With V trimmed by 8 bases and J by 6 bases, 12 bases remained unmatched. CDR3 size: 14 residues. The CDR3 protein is CAISSQGVGSEAFF. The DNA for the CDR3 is TGTGCCATCTCGTCTCAGGGGGTAGGATCTGAAGCTTTCTTT.

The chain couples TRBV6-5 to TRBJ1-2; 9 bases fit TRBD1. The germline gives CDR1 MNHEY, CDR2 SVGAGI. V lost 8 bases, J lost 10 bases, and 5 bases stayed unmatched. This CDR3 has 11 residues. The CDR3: CASGQGTLYTF. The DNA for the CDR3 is TGTGCCAGCGGACAGGGGACTCTCTACACCTTC.

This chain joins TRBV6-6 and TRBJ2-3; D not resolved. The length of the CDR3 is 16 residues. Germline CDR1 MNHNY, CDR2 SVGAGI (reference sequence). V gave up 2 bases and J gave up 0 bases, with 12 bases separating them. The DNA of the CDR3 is TGTGCCAGCAGTTACCGAGTTAGTACTAGCACAGATACGCAGTATTTT. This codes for CASSYRVSTSTDTQYF.

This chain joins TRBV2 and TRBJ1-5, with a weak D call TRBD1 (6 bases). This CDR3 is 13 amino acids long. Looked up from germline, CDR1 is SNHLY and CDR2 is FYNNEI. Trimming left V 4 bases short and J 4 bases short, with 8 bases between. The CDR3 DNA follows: TGTGCCAGCAGTGGAGGGGGTAATCAGCCCCAGCATTTT. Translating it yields CASSGGGNQPQHF.

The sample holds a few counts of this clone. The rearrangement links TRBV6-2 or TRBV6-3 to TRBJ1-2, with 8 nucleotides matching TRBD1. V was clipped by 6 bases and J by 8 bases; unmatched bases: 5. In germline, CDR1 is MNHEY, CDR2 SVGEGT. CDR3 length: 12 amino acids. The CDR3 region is CASSSAGGGYTF. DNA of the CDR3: TGTGCCAGCAGCTCCGCAGGGGGCGGCTACACCTTC.

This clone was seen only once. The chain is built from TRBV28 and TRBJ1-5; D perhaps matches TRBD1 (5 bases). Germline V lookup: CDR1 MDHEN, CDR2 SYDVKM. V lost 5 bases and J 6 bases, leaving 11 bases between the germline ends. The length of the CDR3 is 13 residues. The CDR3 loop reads CASSAPGFQPQHF. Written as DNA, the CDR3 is TGTGCCAGCAGTGCCCCAGGGTTTCAGCCCCAGCATTTT.

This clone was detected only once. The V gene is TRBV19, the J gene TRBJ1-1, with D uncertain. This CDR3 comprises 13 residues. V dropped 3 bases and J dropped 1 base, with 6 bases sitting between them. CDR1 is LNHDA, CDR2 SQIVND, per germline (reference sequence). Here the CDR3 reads CASSMRGNTEAFF. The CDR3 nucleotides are TGTGCCAGTAGTATGAGAGGGAACACTGAAGCTTTCTTT.